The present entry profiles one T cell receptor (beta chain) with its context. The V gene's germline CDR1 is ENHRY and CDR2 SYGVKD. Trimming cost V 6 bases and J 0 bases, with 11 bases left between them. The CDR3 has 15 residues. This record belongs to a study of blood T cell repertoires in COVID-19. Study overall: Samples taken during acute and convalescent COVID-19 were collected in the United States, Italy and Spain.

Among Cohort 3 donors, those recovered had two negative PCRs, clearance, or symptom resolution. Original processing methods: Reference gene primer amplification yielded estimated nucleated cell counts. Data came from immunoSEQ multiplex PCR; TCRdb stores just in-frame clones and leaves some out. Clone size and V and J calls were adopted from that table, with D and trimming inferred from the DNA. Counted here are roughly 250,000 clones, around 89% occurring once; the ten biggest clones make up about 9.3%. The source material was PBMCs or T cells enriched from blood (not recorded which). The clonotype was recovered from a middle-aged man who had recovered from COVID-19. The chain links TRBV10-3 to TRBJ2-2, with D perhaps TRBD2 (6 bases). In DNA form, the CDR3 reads TGTGCCATCAGGCCGGGACTGGCGAACACCGGGGAGCTGTTTTTT. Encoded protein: CAIRPGLANTGELFF.